The 25 T cell receptor beta chains below all came from one sample that was sequenced in a study of T-cell memory formation after mild COVID-19. TCRdb called the 5' RACE reads again in MiXCR, with one record for every CDR3 protein. The sample yields 110,000 or so distinct CDR3 sequences, around 17% seen once. The sample taken for sequencing was PBMCs or a T cell subset sorted from them (not recorded which). Source of these receptors: a man aged 18 to 29 who had mild COVID-19 (a few samples of this study predate the infection). Cell type and time point are not known.

This sequence joins TRBV18 and TRBJ1-1; D not resolved. CDR1 is KGHSH, CDR2 LQKENI, per germline. Trimming cost V 3 bases and J 5 bases, with 7 bases left between them. The CDR3 has 12 residues. The CDR3 protein is CASSPYRTEAFF. CDR3 nucleotide sequence: TGTGCCAGCTCACCTTACCGGACTGAAGCTTTCTTT.

This rearrangement joins TRBV5-1 to TRBJ2-7, with a tentative D call TRBD2 (5 bases). CDR1 is SGHRS, CDR2 YFSETQ, per germline. This CDR3 contains 14 residues. V was clipped by 4 bases and J by 0 bases, with 11 bases between them. The CDR3, as DNA: TGCGCCAGCAGCGTCGGTAGCGACTCCTACGAGCAGTACTTC. Translated, it gives CASSVGSDSYEQYF.

The chain combines TRBV29-1 with TRBJ1-5; no clear D. Germline CDR1 is SQVTM and CDR2 is ANQGSEA. The V end lost 4 bases, the J end lost 2 bases, and 9 bases lay between the germline ends. This CDR3 is built from 13 residues. CDR3 nucleotide sequence: TGCAGCGTTGTGGTCGGGCGCAATCAGCCCCAGCATTTT. Translated, it gives CSVVVGRNQPQHF.

This clonotype has more than one count but fewer than ten. The chain employs TRBV12-3 or TRBV12-4 and TRBJ1-5, with D uncertain. The CDR3 runs 13 residues. V shed 7 bases and J shed 4 bases, with 11 bases lying between them. The CDR3 loop reads CASTPSGNQPQHF. The CDR3 DNA follows: TGTGCCAGCACCCCCTCGGGGAATCAGCCCCAGCATTTT.

This sequence joins TRBV18 and TRBJ2-3; D remains unclear. Germline values: CDR1 KGHSH, CDR2 LQKENI. This CDR3 is 14 amino acids long. V was clipped by 10 bases and J by 2 bases, with 16 bases between them. CDR3 amino acids: CANRLGPNTDTQYF. For the CDR3, the DNA is TGTGCCAACCGTCTAGGACCGAACACAGATACGCAGTATTTT.

This clonotype was seen a handful of times. This chain links TRBV6-2 or TRBV6-3 with TRBJ2-7; 7 bases are a match to TRBD1. V lost 2 bases to trimming and J lost 2 bases; unmatched junction nucleotides: 9. Germline values: CDR1 MNHEY, CDR2 SVGEGT. The CDR3 has 16 amino acids. Written as DNA, the CDR3 is TGTGCCAGCAGTTACGCGACCCTGGGACAGACCTACGAGCAGTACGTC. It codes for CASSYATLGQTYEQYV.

In this sample, this clonotype turned up a few times. The chain combines TRBV5-1 with TRBJ2-2; TRBD1 aligns across 8 bases. V shed 2 bases, J shed 7 bases, and the junction held 4 bases outside the gene matches. The CDR3 runs to 14 residues. Germline values: CDR1 SGHRS, CDR2 YFSETQ. The CDR3 DNA reads as TGCGCCAGCAGCTTTCAGGGGGCGAGCGGGGAGCTGTTTTTT. Protein sequence: CASSFQGASGELFF.

This clonotype has a handful of counts. The chain uses TRBV27 and TRBJ2-3, with D possibly being TRBD1 or TRBD2 (5 bases each). The CDR3 totals 15 residues. Germline V lookup: CDR1 MNHEY, CDR2 SMNVEV (reference sequence). V was shortened by 4 bases and J by 4 bases, with 15 bases between the two germline ends. CDR3 loop: CASSSQLLGADTQYF. The DNA for the CDR3 is TGTGCCAGCAGTTCCCAGTTGCTGGGGGCAGATACGCAGTATTTT.

The table lists this clonotype with a few counts. V is TRBV6-2 or TRBV6-3 and J is TRBJ2-5, with D unresolved. Looked up from germline, CDR1 is MNHEY and CDR2 is SVGEGT. The CDR3 runs 14 residues. Trimming took off 10 bases at V and 2 bases at J, with 17 bases between the two ends. In nucleotides, the CDR3 is TGTGCCATCTCCCCTCATCGGGTACAAGAGACCCAGTACTTC. Translation: CAISPHRVQETQYF.

Only a few counts were recorded for this clonotype. The chain couples TRBV23-1 to TRBJ2-7; 9 bases map to TRBD2. TRBV23-1 is flagged as an ORF with uncertain function. The CDR3 contains 17 residues. V lost 0 bases and J lost 4; bases outside the gene matches: 10. CDR3 amino acids: CASSQSSLRGGPYEQYF. CDR3 DNA: TGCGCCAGCAGTCAATCCTCCTTGCGGGGGGGCCCATACGAGCAGTACTTC.

The chain links TRBV4-3 to TRBJ1-1, with 9 positions matching TRBD1. The CDR3 loop spans 15 amino acids. V lost 3 bases, J lost 1 base, and 3 bases stayed unmatched. Germline lookup yields CDR1 LGHNA and CDR2 YSLEER. CDR3 sequence: CASSQDRGWNTEAFF. The CDR3 DNA reads TGCGCCAGCAGCCAGGACAGGGGCTGGAACACTGAAGCTTTCTTT.

This chain joins TRBV5-1 and TRBJ1-1; D is possibly TRBD1 (6 bases). Trimming left V 3 bases short and J 0 bases short, with 12 bases between. The CDR3 has 15 residues. Germline V CDR1 and CDR2: SGHRS, YFSETQ. Here the CDR3 DNA reads TGCGCCAGCAGCTCGATAACAGGGATGAACACTGAAGCTTTCTTT. Protein product: CASSSITGMNTEAFF.

This clonotype was found a few times. This rearrangement joins TRBV7-2 to TRBJ2-2, with D possibly TRBD1 on 5 matching bases. V lost 2 bases and J 6 bases, leaving 10 bases between the germline ends. The germline CDR1 and CDR2 sequences are SGHTA and FQGNSA. The CDR3 is 14 amino acids. CDR3 sequence reads: CASSLPSGSGELFF. In DNA form, the CDR3 reads TGTGCCAGCAGCTTACCATCAGGGTCCGGGGAGCTGTTTTTT. Together with reference TRBV7-2 and TRBJ2-2, the CDR3 gives the full variable domain: GAGVSQSPSNKVTEKGKDVELRCDPISGHTALYWYRQSLGQGLEFLIYFQGNSAPDKSGLPSDRFSAERTGGSVSTLTIQRTQQEDSAVYLCASSLPSGSGELFFGEGSRLTVL.

The chain is built from TRBV20-1 and TRBJ1-6; TRBD1 aligns across 7 bases. This CDR3 contains 13 residues. V shed 6 bases, J shed 10 bases, and the junction held 9 bases outside the gene matches. Per germline, CDR1 DFQATT and CDR2 SNEGSKA (reference sequence). The CDR3 DNA reads as TGCAGTGCAGGGGACAGTAGAGGCTCACCCCTCCACTTT. Protein product: CSAGDSRGSPLHF.

This sequence joins TRBV7-2 and TRBJ2-5, with D unresolved. From germline, CDR1 is SGHTA and CDR2 FQGNSA. Deletions cut 5 bases from V and 0 bases from J, with 13 bases between. The CDR3 sequence is 15 residues long. The CDR3 bases are TGTGCCAGCAGCCTAGGGCTGGGGTACCAAGAGACCCAGTACTTC. Amino acids: CASSLGLGYQETQYF.

This clonotype was observed many times. The chain links TRBV12-3 or TRBV12-4 to TRBJ2-3; 9 nucleotides match TRBD2. This CDR3 has 15 amino acids. With V trimmed by 2 bases and J by 1 base, 1 base remained unmatched. The CDR3 nucleotides are TGTGCCAGCAGTTTAATAGCGGGGGGCACAGATACGCAGTATTTT. This gives the protein CASSLIAGGTDTQYF.

This chain links TRBV7-2 with TRBJ2-3; D not resolved. Trimming removed 2 bases at V and 6 bases at J, with 9 bases between. CDR3 length: 13 residues. Germline CDR1 is SGHTA and CDR2 is FQGNSA. DNA of the CDR3: TGTGCCAGCAGCTTATTCATGTCCGATACGCAGTATTTT. It yields the protein CASSLFMSDTQYF.

This clonotype was seen more than once but under ten times. The chain employs TRBV7-9 and TRBJ1-1; 8 bases fit TRBD1. Trimming cost V 5 bases and J 7 bases; bases outside gene matches: 6. Germline CDR1 and CDR2: SEHNR and FQNEAQ (reference sequence). The CDR3 totals 13 residues. The CDR3 DNA follows: TGTGCCAGCAGCGAAGGGACAGGAAGTGAAGCTTTCTTT. Protein product: CASSEGTGSEAFF.

This chain links TRBV6-5 with TRBJ2-7, with D perhaps assigned TRBD1 or TRBD2 (5 bases each). The CDR3 sequence is 15 residues long. The V end lost 0 bases, the J end lost 3 bases, and 12 bases lay between the germline ends. Germline V CDR1 and CDR2: MNHEY, SVGAGI. The CDR3 sequence is CASSYSGVRGYEQYF. The CDR3, as DNA: TGTGCCAGCAGTTACTCGGGGGTGAGGGGCTACGAGCAGTACTTC.

The chain couples TRBV7-2 to TRBJ2-3; TRBD2 aligns across 8 bases. V shed 5 bases and J 1 base; nucleotides not matched to a gene: 8. The CDR3 totals 16 residues. Per the germline V gene, CDR1 is SGHTA and CDR2 is FQGNSA. CDR3 sequence: CASSHRGGAGTDTQYF. CDR3 sequence (DNA): TGTGCCAGCAGCCACCGGGGGGGGGCTGGCACAGATACGCAGTATTTT.

This chain joins TRBV6-5 and TRBJ1-2; D is unresolved. V lost 2 bases to trimming and J lost 4 bases, with 11 bases between them. The germline V gene encodes CDR1 MNHEY and CDR2 SVGAGI. CDR3 length: 14 amino acids. The CDR3 loop is CASSYARPRYGYTF. For the CDR3, the DNA is TGTGCCAGCAGTTACGCCAGGCCCCGCTATGGCTACACCTTC.

This clonotype was observed a handful of times. The chain uses TRBV6-5 and TRBJ2-3; 14 nucleotides agree with TRBD2. J lost 14 bases, V lost 0 bases, and 10 bases had no gene match. Per germline, CDR1 MNHEY and CDR2 SVGAGI. This CDR3 has 16 residues. CDR3 region: CASSYSQTSGGARLYF. The CDR3 nucleotides are TGTGCCAGCAGTTACTCCCAGACTAGCGGGGGGGCCCGGCTGTATTTT.

This clonotype was counted only a few times. V usage is TRBV24-1 and J usage is TRBJ2-2, with 11 bases identical to TRBD1. The junction had 3 bases not matched to a gene; V was cut back by 2 bases and J by 2 bases. Germline V lookup: CDR1 KGHDR, CDR2 SFDVKD. The CDR3 covers 17 residues. The CDR3 bases are TGTGCCACCAGTGATTCCCGGACAGGGGGCAACACCGGGGAGCTGTTTTTT. Its protein product is CATSDSRTGGNTGELFF.

The J gene is TRBJ1-5, the V gene TRBV9; tentatively, D is TRBD1 (5 bases). Between the trimmed V and J ends, which lost 0 bases and 4 bases, there was a span of 11 bases. Germline V gene data show CDR1 as SGDLS and CDR2 as YYNGEE. The CDR3 has 15 residues. CDR3 DNA: TGTGCCAGCAGCGTAGGAGGGGATAGGAATCAGCCCCAGCATTTT. Translation gives CASSVGGDRNQPQHF.

This clonotype has more than one count but fewer than ten. The chain employs TRBV6-2 or TRBV6-3 and TRBJ2-7; no definite D call. Trimming removed 5 bases from V and 2 bases from J, with 7 bases in between. The length of the CDR3 is 12 residues. Germline CDR1 is MNHEY and CDR2 is SVGEGT. The CDR3 DNA reads TGTGCCAGCAGTGCGGTTACCTACGAGCAGTACGTC. Amino acids: CASSAVTYEQYV.